This section outlines one T cell receptor beta chain sequence together with its context. Its target is unknown. The data derive from a study of cytomegalovirus exposure and HLA in healthy donors. All the people who gave samples were healthy bone marrow donors. Although they were nominally healthy when sampled, donors likely had unrecorded immune exposures. With 4 bases clipped from V and 1 base from J, the junction kept 12 bases outside the gene matches. The germline V gene encodes CDR1 MNHEY and CDR2 SMNVEV (reference sequence). This CDR3 is 17 amino acids long. Study findings and constraints: Most TCR beta V segments were productive about 87% or about 30% of the time in an earlier analysis. A later analysis linked a missense DCLRE1C variant to TCR beta V- and J-gene trimming.

The study ran its PCR with 60 Vbeta and 13 Jbeta primers. The assay was immunoSEQ multiplex PCR, and TCRdb's table has in-frame clones only and misses some. The sample shows about 120,000 clones, 81% of them seen only once. The receptor's source is a woman aged 40 to 50 in good health and CMV-seronegative. This sequence joins TRBV27 and TRBJ1-1; 7 bases agree with TRBD1. Sequenced sample: PBMCs. The CDR3 DNA is TGTGCCAGCAGTTATTTTGGCTCTGGGACAGAGAACACTGAAGCTTTCTTT. Translation gives CASSYFGSGTENTEAFF.